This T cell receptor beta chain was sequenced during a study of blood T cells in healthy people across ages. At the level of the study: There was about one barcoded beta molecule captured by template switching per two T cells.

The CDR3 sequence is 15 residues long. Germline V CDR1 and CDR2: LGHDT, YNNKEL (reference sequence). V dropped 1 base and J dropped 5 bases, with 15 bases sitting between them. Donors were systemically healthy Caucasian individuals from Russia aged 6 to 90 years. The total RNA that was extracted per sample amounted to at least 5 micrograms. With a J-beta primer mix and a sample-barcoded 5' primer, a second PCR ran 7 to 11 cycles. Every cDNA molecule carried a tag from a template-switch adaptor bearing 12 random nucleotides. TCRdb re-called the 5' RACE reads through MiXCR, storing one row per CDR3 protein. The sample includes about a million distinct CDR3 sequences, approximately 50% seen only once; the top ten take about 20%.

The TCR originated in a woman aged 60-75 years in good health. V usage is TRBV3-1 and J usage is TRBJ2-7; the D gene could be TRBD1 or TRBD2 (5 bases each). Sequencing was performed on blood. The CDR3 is CASSQAPGRRDEQYF. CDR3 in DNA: TGTGCCAGCAGCCAAGCGCCAGGGAGAAGGGACGAGCAGTACTTC.